Described below is a single T cell receptor beta chain sequence and its context. The sample carries other DNA sequences with the same CDR3. This record comes from a study of shared clonotypes between healthy human individuals. CD4+ cells yielded CD45RA+ naive and CD45RA-negative memory subsets. The table came from immunoSEQ multiplex PCR; TCRdb's copy has only in-frame clones and leaves some out. The sample includes roughly 1.5 million clones, 95% to 99% seen only once; the top ten take 0.4% to 0.55%. The TCR originated in a man aged 30 to 45 in good health. Material: naive CD4+ T cells sorted from blood. Documented subset: CD45RA+ positively selected.

The CDR3 bases are TGCGCCAGCAGCTTGGAGACAGCCTACGAGCAGTACTTC. Protein product: CASSLETAYEQYF. The rearrangement joins TRBV5-1 to TRBJ2-7; tentatively, D is TRBD1 (5 bases). Trimming cost V 0 bases and J 2 bases, with 6 bases left between them. From germline, CDR1 is SGHRS and CDR2 YFSETQ. The CDR3 loop spans 13 amino acids.